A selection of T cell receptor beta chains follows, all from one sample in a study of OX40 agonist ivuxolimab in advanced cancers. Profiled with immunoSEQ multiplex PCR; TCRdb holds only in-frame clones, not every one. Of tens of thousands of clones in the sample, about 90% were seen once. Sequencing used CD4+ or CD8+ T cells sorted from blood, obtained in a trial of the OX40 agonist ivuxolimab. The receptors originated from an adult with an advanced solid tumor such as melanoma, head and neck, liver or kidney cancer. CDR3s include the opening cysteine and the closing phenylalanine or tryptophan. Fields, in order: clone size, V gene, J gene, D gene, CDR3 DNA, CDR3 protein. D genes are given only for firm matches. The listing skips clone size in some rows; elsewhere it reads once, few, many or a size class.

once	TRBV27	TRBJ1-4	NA	TGTGCCAGCAGTTTGGCCTGGACAGCTAATGAAAAACTGTTTTTT	CASSLAWTANEKLFF
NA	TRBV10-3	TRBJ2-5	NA	TGTGCCATCAGTGAGCTTGGACACCAAGAGACCCAGTACTTC	CAISELGHQETQYF
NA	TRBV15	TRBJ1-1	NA	TGTGCCACCAGCAGAGATCCTGGGGAGAACACTGAAGCTTTCTTT	CATSRDPGENTEAFF
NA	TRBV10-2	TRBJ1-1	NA	TGCGCCAGCAGTGAAGAACTGGACACTGAAGCTTTCTTT	CASSEELDTEAFF
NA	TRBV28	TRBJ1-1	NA	TGTGCCAGCAGTTATCTCACTGAAGCTTTCTTT	CASSYLTEAFF
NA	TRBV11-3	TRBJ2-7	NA	TGTGCCAGCAGCCCCATGAGGGATGCCTACGAGCAGTACTTC	CASSPMRDAYEQYF
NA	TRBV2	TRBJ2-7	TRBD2	TGTGCCAGCAGAACCGGGACTACCATCGGCGAGCAGTACTTC	CASRTGTTIGEQYF
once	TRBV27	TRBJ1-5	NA	TGTGCCAGCAGTTTAGGGTCTTCCAATCAGCCCCAGCATTTT	CASSLGSSNQPQHF
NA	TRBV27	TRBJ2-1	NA	TGTGCCAGCAGTTTATTTCTCAGCGACAATGAGCAGTTCTTC	CASSLFLSDNEQFF
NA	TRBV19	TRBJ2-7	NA	TGTGCCAGTAGTATTGGGCATACCTACGAGCAGTACTTC	CASSIGHTYEQYF
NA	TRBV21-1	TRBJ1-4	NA	TGTGCCAGCAGCACCCGAAGGGGGCCCGAGGATGAAAAACTGTTTTTT	CASSTRRGPEDEKLFF
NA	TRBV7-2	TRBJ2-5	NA	TGTGCCAGCAGCTTATCCAGGACTGTTCTTAAGGAGACCCAGTACTTC	CASSLSRTVLKETQYF
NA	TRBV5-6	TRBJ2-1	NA	TGTGCCAGCAGCTTGGAGTTTAATTTTAATGAGCAGTTCTTC	CASSLEFNFNEQFF
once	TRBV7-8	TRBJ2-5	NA	TGTGCCAGCAGCCCCGAACCCTGGGAGACCCAGTACTTC	CASSPEPWETQYF
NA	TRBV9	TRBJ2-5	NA	TGTGCCAGCAGCAGCCGGGACCAGCGGTTCGAGACCCAGTACTTC	CASSSRDQRFETQYF
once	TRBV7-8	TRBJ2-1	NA	TGTGCCAGCAGCTATCCGACGGATTACAATGAGCAGTTCTTC	CASSYPTDYNEQFF
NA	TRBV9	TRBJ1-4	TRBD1	TGTGCCAGCAGCCTTGGACAGGGAACAGCTAATGAAAAACTGTTTTTT	CASSLGQGTANEKLFF
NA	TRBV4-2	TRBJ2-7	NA	TGTGCCAGCAGCCAATCAGGAGGGGGCGGGTACGAGCAGTACTTC	CASSQSGGGGYEQYF
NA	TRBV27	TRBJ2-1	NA	TGTGCCAGCAGTCAGGGTAGCTCCTACAATGAGCAGTTCTTC	CASSQGSSYNEQFF
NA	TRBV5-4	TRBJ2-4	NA	TGTGCCAGCAGCTTGGGTACAGGGATGAACATTCAGTACTTC	CASSLGTGMNIQYF
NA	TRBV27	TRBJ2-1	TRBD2	TGTGCCAGCAGTTCAGGACTAGTTCCCGGTGAGCAGTTCTTC	CASSSGLVPGEQFF
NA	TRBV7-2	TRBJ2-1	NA	TGTGCCAGCAGCTTAGCGGGGGGTATTTACAATGAGCAGTTCTTC	CASSLAGGIYNEQFF
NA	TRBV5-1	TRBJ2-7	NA	TGCGCCAGCAGCTCAGACTACCTTTGGTACGAGCAGTACTTC	CASSSDYLWYEQYF
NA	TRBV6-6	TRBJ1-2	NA	TGTGCCAGCAGTACACAGGATAACTATGGCTACACCTTC	CASSTQDNYGYTF
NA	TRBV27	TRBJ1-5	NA	TGTGCCAGCAGTTTTGGCTCTGATCAGCCCCAGCATTTT	CASSFGSDQPQHF
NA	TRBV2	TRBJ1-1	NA	TGTGCCAGCAGCGAGTTGGCCGACCCTGAAGCTTTCTTT	CASSELADPEAFF
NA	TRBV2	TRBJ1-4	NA	TGTGCCAGCGATGGGGCGCCGACTAATGAAAAACTGTTTTTT	CASDGAPTNEKLFF
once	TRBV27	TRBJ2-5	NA	TGTGCCAGCAGTTTAGTCGAGGAAGAGACCCAGTACTTC	CASSLVEEETQYF
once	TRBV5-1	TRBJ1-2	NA	TGCGCCAGCAGCCGAAGCCCGGAGGGGTTAGGGTATGGCTACACCTTC	CASSRSPEGLGYGYTF
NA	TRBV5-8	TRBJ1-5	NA	TGTGCCAGCACCCCCGTGGGGTTGCCCCAGCATTTT	CASTPVGLPQHF
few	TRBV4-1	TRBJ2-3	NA	TGCGCCAGCAGCCAAGATCCCAGCGGGTCCACAGATACGCAGTATTTT	CASSQDPSGSTDTQYF
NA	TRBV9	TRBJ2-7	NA	TGTGCCAGCAGCGTAGATGTGGGCAGTACCTACGAGCAGTACTTC	CASSVDVGSTYEQYF
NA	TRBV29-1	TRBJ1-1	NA	TGCAGCGTTGAAAAAGGATATGAAGCTTTCTTT	CSVEKGYEAFF
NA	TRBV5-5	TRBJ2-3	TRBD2	TGTGCCAGCAGCTCCGGACTAGCGGGAGGGTATTTT	CASSSGLAGGYF
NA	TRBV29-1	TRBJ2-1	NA	TGCAGCGCCGGGCCCTACAATGAGCAGTTCTTC	CSAGPYNEQFF
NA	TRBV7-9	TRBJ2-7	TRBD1	TGTGCCAGCAGCTTAGTGGACAGGGGGCGATCCTACGAGCAGTACTTC	CASSLVDRGRSYEQYF
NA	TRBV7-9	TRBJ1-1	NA	TGTGCCAGCAGCTCCCATTGGGGCACTGAAGCTTTCTTT	CASSSHWGTEAFF
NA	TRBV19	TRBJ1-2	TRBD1	TGTGCCAGTAGTGACCGGGACAGGGCAGTAAGGGATGGCTACACCTTC	CASSDRDRAVRDGYTF
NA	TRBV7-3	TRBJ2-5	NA	TGTGCCAGCAGCTCCGTTGGTTCCCAAGAGACCCAGTACTTC	CASSSVGSQETQYF
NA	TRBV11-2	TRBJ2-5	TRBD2	TGTGCCAGCAGCTTAGGGACTAGCCTCACCGTTCTCCCAAGAGAGACCCAGTACTTC	CASSLGTSLTVLPRETQYF
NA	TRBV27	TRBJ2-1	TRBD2	TGTGCCAGCAGTAGAGGTCTAGCGGGGAGCAGGGAGCAGTTCTTC	CASSRGLAGSREQFF
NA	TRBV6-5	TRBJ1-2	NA	TGTGCCAGCAGTTATGGGCAGGGCCTATATGGCTACACCTTC	CASSYGQGLYGYTF
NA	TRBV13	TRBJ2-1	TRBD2	TGTGCCAGCAGCTTAGAGCGGGGGGTTTACAATGAGCAGTTCTTC	CASSLERGVYNEQFF
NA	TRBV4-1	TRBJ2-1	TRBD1	TGCGCCAGCAGCCGCTCAGGGGGTAGCTACAATGAGCAGTTCTTC	CASSRSGGSYNEQFF
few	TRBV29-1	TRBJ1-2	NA	TGCAGCGTTGTAAGCACCATCTATGGCTACACCTTC	CSVVSTIYGYTF
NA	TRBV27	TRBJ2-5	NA	TGTGCCAGCAGTTTAGGGGGGGGACAGAGAACCCAGTACTTC	CASSLGGGQRTQYF
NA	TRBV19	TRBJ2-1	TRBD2	TGTGCCAGTAGTATAGCCCTCGGGCGGGAGTTGTTCTTC	CASSIALGRELFF
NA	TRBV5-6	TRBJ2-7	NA	TGTGCCAGCAGCTTAGGGACCACCTCCTACGAGCAGTACTTC	CASSLGTTSYEQYF